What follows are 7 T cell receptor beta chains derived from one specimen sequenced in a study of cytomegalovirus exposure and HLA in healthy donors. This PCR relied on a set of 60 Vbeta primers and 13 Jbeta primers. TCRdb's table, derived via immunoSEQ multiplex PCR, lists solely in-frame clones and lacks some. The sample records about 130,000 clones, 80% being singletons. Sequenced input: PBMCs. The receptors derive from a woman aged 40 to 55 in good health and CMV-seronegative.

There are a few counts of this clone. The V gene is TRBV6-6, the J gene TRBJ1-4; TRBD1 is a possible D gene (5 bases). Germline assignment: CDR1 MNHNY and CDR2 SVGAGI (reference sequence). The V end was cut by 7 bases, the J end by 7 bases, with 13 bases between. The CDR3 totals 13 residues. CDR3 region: CASTPGVGEKLFF. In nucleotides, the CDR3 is TGTGCCAGCACTCCGGGGGTGGGTGAAAAACTGTTTTTT.

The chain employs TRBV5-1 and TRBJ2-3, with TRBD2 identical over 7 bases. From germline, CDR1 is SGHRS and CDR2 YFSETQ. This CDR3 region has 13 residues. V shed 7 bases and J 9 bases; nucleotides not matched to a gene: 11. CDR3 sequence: CASGQPGEGTQYF. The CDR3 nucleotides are TGCGCCAGCGGACAACCGGGGGAGGGCACGCAGTATTTT.

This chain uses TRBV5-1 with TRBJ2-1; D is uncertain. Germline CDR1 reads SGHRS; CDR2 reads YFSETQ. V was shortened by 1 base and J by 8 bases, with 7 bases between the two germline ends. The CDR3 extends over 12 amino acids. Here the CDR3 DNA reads TGCGCCAGCAGCTTGCTGTCAGATGAGCAGTTCTTC. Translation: CASSLLSDEQFF.

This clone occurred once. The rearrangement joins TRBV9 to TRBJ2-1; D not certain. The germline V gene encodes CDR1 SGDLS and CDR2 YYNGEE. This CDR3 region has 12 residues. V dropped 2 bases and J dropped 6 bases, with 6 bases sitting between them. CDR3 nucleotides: TGTGCCAGCAGCGTTCTCCGCAATGAGCAGTTCTTC. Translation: CASSVLRNEQFF.

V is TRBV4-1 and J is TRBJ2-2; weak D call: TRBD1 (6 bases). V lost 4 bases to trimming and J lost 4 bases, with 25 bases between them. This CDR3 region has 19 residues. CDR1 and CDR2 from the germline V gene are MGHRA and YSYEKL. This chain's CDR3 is CASSLTGTATFRGTGELFF. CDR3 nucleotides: TGCGCCAGCAGCCTTACCGGGACCGCGACTTTCAGGGGCACCGGGGAGCTGTTTTTT.

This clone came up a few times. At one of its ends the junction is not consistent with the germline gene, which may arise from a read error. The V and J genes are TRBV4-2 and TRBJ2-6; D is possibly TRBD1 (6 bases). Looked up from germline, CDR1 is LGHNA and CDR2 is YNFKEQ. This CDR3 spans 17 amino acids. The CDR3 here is CASRQADSNSGANVLTF. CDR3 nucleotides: TGTGCCAGCCGCCAGGCGGACAGCAACTCTGGGGCCAACGTCCTGACTTTC.

The CDR3, as DNA: TGCGCCAGCAGCTTGAGGAGGGGAGACGAGCAGTTCTTC. It yields the protein CASSLRRGDEQFF. The V and J genes are TRBV5-1 and TRBJ2-1; maybe TRBD2 (6 bases). The length of the CDR3 is 13 residues. The V end lost 1 base, the J end lost 10 bases, and 12 bases lay between the germline ends. Germline-derived CDR1 and CDR2 are SGHRS and YFSETQ. Drawing the rest from reference TRBV5-1 and TRBJ2-1, the complete variable domain is KAGVTQTPRYLIKTRGQQVTLSCSPISGHRSVSWYQQTPGQGLQFLFEYFSETQRNKGNFPGRFSGRQFSNSRSEMNVSTLELGDSALYLCASSLRRGDEQFFGPGTRLTVL.